Listed below are T cell receptor beta chains from one sample, sequenced in a study of T cell responses to AZD1222 COVID-19 vaccine. Here immunoSEQ multiplex PCR was the method, and the copy in TCRdb shows in-frame clones only, minus some. The sample lists about 100,000 clones; about 86% were seen once. The material sequenced was peripheral blood, taken on day 0 of AZD1222 vaccination. Receptors were obtained from an adult in good health. CDR3s leave out the opening cysteine and the closing phenylalanine or tryptophan. A D gene is named only where the DNA matches it firmly.

v_call	j_call	d_call	cdr3_aa
TRBV7-3	TRBJ2-3	.	ASSLMTGGADTQY
TRBV19	TRBJ2-7	TRBD2	ASSMLASGSGEQY
TRBV21-1	TRBJ2-7	.	ASFRELAASYEQY
TRBV5-1	TRBJ2-3	.	ASSSSVTDTQY
TRBV6-5	TRBJ1-1	.	ASSRPQLGRTEAF
TRBV19	TRBJ2-7	TRBD2	ASSARFGTSSYEQY
TRBV9	TRBJ2-2	.	ASSVGAENTGELF
TRBV5-1	TRBJ2-2	.	ASTYSTLGSTGELF
TRBV7-8	TRBJ1-2	.	ASSLGGAGSFPYGYT
TRBV19	TRBJ2-3	.	ASSIGDFHTDTQY
TRBV5-4	TRBJ1-3	.	ASSLDGQRGNTIY
TRBV11-2	TRBJ1-2	.	ASSFHTDPGSGGYT
TRBV28	TRBJ2-1	.	ASSLYRPRGTNEQF
TRBV12-3/TRBV12-4	TRBJ2-5	.	ASSTSSGKTQY
TRBV7-8	TRBJ2-5	TRBD1	ASSLVRTGGWETQY
TRBV5-1	TRBJ2-2	TRBD1	ASSTRTGGGGNTGELF
TRBV3-1/TRBV3-2	TRBJ2-2	.	ASSQGGGTSTGELF
TRBV11-1	TRBJ2-3	TRBD2	ASSQNNGGNTQY
TRBV18	TRBJ2-7	TRBD1	ASSPLQDRGIHEQY
TRBV7-9	TRBJ2-6	.	ASPPGANVLT
TRBV18	TRBJ1-5	.	ASSSGTAINQPQH
TRBV2	TRBJ2-5	.	ASSEGETQY
TRBV5-1	TRBJ2-1	TRBD2	ASNRGNLAVSYNEQF
TRBV6-5	TRBJ2-2	TRBD2	ASGPRVAGPGELF
TRBV19	TRBJ2-7	.	ASSSSAESYEQY
TRBV7-8	TRBJ2-1	.	ASSPWASSAGTVNEQF
TRBV29-1	TRBJ2-2	.	SAEVSGTGELF
TRBV9	TRBJ2-7	TRBD1	ASSRDSEYYEQY
TRBV3-1/TRBV3-2	TRBJ2-7	.	ASSRGWGDEQY
TRBV29-1	TRBJ1-1	TRBD1	SVEKRLGWQGDTEAF
TRBV9	TRBJ2-1	TRBD2	ASSVGNGRSTDEQF
TRBV7-2	TRBJ2-7	TRBD2	ASSASLAGGAEQY
TRBV29-1	TRBJ1-3	.	SVNSGAGNTIY
TRBV27	TRBJ2-6	.	ASSLQGPPLSGANVLT
TRBV6-2/TRBV6-3	TRBJ2-7	TRBD2	ASSYDPGLASSYEQY
TRBV29-1	TRBJ2-7	TRBD1	SVGDHRDRGYEQY
TRBV18	TRBJ1-1	.	ASSPNEGLDTEAF
TRBV5-6	TRBJ2-3	.	ASSSLSGAGDTQY
TRBV14	TRBJ2-5	.	ASSQGWGEKQETQY
TRBV3-1/TRBV3-2	TRBJ2-7	.	ASSRRDVGFEQY
TRBV12-3/TRBV12-4	TRBJ1-1	.	ASSTGFEAF
TRBV5-1	TRBJ1-3	.	ASSLEGNSGNTIY
TRBV6-5	TRBJ1-6	.	ASSYSGQDNSPLH
TRBV18	TRBJ1-3	.	ASSDALIQFSGNTIY
TRBV6-2/TRBV6-3	TRBJ1-3	.	ASSYSTGKLEGNTIY
TRBV29-1	TRBJ2-1	TRBD2	SVGGSVNEQF
TRBV5-1	TRBJ2-7	.	ASSPGDTRQGNYEQY
TRBV6-2/TRBV6-3	TRBJ2-7	TRBD1	ASSSRDRGLYEQY
TRBV4-3	TRBJ2-1	.	ASSQDPPSSYNEQF
TRBV29-1	TRBJ1-2	.	SVEDSESYT
TRBV4-1	TRBJ2-7	TRBD1	ASSQTGGYEQY
TRBV7-2	TRBJ1-3	TRBD1	ASSFPTGVYGNTIY